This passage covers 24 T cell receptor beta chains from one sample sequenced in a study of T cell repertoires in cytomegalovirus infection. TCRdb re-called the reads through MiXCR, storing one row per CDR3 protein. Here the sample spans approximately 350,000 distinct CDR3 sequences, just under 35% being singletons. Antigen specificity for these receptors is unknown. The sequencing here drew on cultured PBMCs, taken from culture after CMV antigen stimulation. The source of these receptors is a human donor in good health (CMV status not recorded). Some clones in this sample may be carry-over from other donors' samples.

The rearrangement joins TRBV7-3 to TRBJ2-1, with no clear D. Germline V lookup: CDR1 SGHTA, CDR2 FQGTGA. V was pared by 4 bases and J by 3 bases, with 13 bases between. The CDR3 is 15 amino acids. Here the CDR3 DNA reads TGTGCCAGCAGCTCCGGACCTCCCTACTACAATGAGCAGTTCTTC. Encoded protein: CASSSGPPYYNEQFF.

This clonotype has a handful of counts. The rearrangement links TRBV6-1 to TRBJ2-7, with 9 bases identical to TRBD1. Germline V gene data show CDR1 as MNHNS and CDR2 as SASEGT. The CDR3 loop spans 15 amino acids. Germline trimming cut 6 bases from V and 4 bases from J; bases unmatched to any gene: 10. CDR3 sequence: CASSLSLGQGYEQYV. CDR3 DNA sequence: TGTGCCAGCAGCCTGTCGTTGGGACAGGGTTACGAGCAGTACGTC.

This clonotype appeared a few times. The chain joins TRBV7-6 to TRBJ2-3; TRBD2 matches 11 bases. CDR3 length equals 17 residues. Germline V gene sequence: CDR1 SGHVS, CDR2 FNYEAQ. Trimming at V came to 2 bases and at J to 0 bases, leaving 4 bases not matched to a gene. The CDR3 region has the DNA TGTGCCAGCAGCTTAACTAGCGGGAGTGGGAGCACAGATACGCAGTATTTT. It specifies CASSLTSGSGSTDTQYF.

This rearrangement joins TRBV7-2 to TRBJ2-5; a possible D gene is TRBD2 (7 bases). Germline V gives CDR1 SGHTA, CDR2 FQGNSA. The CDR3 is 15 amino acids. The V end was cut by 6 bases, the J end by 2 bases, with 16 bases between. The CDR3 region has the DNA TGTGCCAGCAGACGGACTAGAGGGGGACAAGAGACCCAGTACTTC. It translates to CASRRTRGGQETQYF.

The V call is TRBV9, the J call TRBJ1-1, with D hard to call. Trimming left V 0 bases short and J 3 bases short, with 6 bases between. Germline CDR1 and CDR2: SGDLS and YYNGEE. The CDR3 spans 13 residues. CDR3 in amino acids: CASSVVGDTEAFF. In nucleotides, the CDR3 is TGTGCCAGCAGCGTAGTTGGCGACACTGAAGCTTTCTTT.

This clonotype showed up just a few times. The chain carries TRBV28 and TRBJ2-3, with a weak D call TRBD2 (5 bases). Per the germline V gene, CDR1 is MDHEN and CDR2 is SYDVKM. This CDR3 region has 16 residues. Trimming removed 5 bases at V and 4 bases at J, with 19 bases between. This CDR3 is CASSPVHPSRADTQYF. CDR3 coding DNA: TGTGCCAGCAGTCCCGTGCATCCTAGCCGGGCAGATACGCAGTATTTT.

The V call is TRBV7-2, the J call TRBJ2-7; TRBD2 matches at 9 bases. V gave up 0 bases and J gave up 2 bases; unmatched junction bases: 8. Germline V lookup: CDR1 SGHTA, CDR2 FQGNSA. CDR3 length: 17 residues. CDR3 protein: CASSLAQLAGLPYEQYF. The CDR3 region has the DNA TGTGCCAGCAGCTTAGCGCAACTAGCGGGTCTGCCCTACGAGCAGTACTTC. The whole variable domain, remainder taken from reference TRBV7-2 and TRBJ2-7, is GAGVSQSPSNKVTEKGKDVELRCDPISGHTALYWYRQSLGQGLEFLIYFQGNSAPDKSGLPSDRFSAERTGGSVSTLTIQRTQQEDSAVYLCASSLAQLAGLPYEQYFGPGTRLTVT.

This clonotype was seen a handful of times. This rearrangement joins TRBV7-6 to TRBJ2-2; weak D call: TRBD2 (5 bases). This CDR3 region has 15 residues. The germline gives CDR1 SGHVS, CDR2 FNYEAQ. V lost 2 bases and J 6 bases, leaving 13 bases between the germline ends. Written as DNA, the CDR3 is TGTGCCAGCAGCTTAAGTGTGGGAGTGGCCGGGGAGCTGTTTTTT. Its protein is CASSLSVGVAGELFF.

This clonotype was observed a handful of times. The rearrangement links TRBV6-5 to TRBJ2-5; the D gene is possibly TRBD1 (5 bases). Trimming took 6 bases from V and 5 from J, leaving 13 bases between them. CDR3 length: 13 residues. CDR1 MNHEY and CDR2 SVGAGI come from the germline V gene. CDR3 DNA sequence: TGTGCCAGCAGGAGAGGACACGGGGAGACCCAGTACTTC. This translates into CASRRGHGETQYF.

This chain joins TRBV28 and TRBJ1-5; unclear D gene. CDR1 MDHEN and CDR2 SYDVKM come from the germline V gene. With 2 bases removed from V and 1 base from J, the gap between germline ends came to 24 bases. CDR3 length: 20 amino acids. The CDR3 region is CASSLGNPAAGGQSNQPQHF. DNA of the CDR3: TGTGCCAGCAGTTTAGGGAATCCTGCAGCTGGAGGGCAAAGCAATCAGCCCCAGCATTTT.

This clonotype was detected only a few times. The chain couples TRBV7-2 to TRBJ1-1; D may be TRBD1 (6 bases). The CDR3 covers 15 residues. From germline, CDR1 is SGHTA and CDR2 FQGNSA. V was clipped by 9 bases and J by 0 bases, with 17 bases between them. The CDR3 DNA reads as TGTGCCAGTGATGGACAGCTCACCATGAACACTGAAGCTTTCTTT. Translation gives CASDGQLTMNTEAFF.

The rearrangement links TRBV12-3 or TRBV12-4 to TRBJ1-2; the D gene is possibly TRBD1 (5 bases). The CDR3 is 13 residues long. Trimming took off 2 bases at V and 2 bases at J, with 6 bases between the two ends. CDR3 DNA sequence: TGTGCCAGCAGTTTAAAGGGGAACTATGGCTACACCTTC. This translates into CASSLKGNYGYTF.

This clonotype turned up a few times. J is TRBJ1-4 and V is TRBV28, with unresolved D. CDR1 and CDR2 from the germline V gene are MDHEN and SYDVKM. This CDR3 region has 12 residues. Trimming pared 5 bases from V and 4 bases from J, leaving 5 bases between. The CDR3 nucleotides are TGTGCCAGCAGTAATAATAATGAAAAACTGTTTTTT. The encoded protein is CASSNNNEKLFF.

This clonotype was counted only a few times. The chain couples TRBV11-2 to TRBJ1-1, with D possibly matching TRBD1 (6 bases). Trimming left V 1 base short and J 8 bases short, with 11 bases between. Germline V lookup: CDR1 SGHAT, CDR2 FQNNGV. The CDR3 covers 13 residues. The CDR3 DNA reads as TGTGCCAGCAGCTTAGTGGGGGACAACGAAGCTTTCTTT. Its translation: CASSLVGDNEAFF.

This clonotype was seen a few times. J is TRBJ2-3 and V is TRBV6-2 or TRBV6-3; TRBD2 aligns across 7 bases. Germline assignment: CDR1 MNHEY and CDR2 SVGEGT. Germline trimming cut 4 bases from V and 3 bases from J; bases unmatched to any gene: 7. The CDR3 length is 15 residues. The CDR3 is CASSSGGSPTDTQYF. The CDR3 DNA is TGTGCCAGCAGTTCCGGCGGGAGTCCTACAGATACGCAGTATTTT.

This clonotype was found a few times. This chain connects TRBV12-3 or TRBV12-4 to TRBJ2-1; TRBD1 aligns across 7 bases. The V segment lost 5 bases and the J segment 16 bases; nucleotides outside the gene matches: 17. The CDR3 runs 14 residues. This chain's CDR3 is CASSLHNRQGLEFF. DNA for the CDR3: TGTGCCAGCAGTCTCCATAACCGACAGGGCTTGGAATTCTTC.

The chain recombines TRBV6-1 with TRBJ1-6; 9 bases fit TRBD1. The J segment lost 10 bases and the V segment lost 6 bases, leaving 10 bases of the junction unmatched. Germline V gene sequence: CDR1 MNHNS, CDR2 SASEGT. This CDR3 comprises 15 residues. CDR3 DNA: TGTGCCAGCAGGCCCGGGGACAGGGTGATCTCACCCCTCCACTTT. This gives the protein CASRPGDRVISPLHF.

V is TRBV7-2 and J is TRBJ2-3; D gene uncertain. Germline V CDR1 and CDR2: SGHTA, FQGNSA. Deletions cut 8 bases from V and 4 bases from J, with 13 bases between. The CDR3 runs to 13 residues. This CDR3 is CASVGYTSDTQYF. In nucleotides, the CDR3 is TGTGCCAGCGTTGGGTACACTTCAGATACGCAGTATTTT.

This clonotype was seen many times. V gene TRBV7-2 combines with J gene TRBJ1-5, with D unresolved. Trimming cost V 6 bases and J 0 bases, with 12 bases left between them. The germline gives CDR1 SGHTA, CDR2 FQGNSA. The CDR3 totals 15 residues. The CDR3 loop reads CASSLDFYSNQPQHF. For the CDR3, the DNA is TGTGCCAGCAGTCTGGACTTTTATAGCAATCAGCCCCAGCATTTT.

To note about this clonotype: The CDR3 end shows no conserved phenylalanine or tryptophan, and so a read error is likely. The CDR3 DNA reads TGTGCCAGCAGCTCGGGACTAGCGGGGTGGAATGAGCAGTTCTTA. Amino acid sequence: CASSSGLAGWNEQFL. The chain recombines TRBV7-6 with TRBJ2-1; 13 positions match TRBD2. J was trimmed by 7 bases and V by 4 bases; bases with no gene match: 4. The germline V gene has CDR1 SGHVS and CDR2 FNYEAQ. This CDR3 comprises 15 residues.

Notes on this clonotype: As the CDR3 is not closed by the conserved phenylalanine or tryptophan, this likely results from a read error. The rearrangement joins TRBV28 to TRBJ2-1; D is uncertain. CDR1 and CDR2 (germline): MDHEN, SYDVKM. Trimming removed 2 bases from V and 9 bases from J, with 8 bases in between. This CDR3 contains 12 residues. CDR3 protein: CASSLVRTEQFL. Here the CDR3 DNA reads TGTGCCAGCAGTTTAGTCCGTACTGAGCAGTTCTTA.

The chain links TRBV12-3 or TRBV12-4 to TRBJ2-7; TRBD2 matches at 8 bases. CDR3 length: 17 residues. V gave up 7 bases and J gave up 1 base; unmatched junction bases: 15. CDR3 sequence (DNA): TGTGCCAGCACCCCCGGGAAACTAGCGGAGTGTTCCTACGAGCAGTACGTC. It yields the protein CASTPGKLAECSYEQYV.

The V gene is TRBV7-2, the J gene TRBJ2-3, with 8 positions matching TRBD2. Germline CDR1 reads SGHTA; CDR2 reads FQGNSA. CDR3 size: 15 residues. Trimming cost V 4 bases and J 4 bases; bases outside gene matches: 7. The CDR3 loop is CASSSWTSSADTQYF. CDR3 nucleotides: TGTGCCAGCAGCTCCTGGACTAGCTCTGCAGATACGCAGTATTTT.

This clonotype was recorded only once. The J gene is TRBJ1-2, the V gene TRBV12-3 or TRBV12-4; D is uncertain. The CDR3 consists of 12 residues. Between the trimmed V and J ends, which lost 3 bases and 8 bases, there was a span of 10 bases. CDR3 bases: TGTGCCAGCAGTTTCCCTGGTTACGGCTACACCTTC. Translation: CASSFPGYGYTF.